The source of this T cell receptor beta chain is a study of cytomegalovirus exposure and HLA in healthy donors. The study, taken as a whole, reports: Fewer N-insertions (relative to the approximately 700-donor mean) were reportedly seen in an Asian-associated ancestry cluster in a later analysis. TCR beta V segments were, for the most part, productive about 87% or about 30% of the time in an earlier analysis. TCR beta chains numbering some 160 were designated cytomegalovirus-associated.

Vbeta (60) and Jbeta (13) primers were used in the PCR. Study processing details: The count from a later analysis was about 80 million unique TCR beta chains, about 10 million of them shared. The assay was immunoSEQ multiplex PCR, and TCRdb's table has in-frame clones only and misses some. The DNA gave D and trimming, while V, J and clone size come from that table. This sample has about 140,000 clones, with about 80% found just once. The germline V gene encodes CDR1 MNHEY and CDR2 SMNVEV (reference sequence). This CDR3 is built from 14 residues. The J segment lost 7 bases and the V segment lost 0 bases, leaving 5 bases of the junction unmatched. As to this clone: Antigen: not known.

The source is a female donor in good health and CMV-seronegative. This chain links TRBV27 with TRBJ1-2; 7 bases agree with TRBD1. Sample: PBMCs. CDR3 nucleotide sequence: TGTGCCAGCAGTTTATCAATGGGACAGCGTGGCTACACCTTC. This translates into CASSLSMGQRGYTF.